Listed below are T cell receptor beta chains from one sample, sequenced in a study of cytomegalovirus exposure and HLA in healthy donors. Profiling relied on immunoSEQ multiplex PCR, and the TCRdb table lists in-frame clones only, not all of them. The data show some 150,000 clones, with approximately 78% seen just once and more than 2.5% held by the top ten. Specimen: PBMCs. The receptors derive from a man between 18 and 35 years old in good health and CMV-seropositive. Both conserved end residues are part of each CDR3. D genes are given only for firm matches.

>15|TRBD1|TRBV5-1
CASSKDRLNTDTQYF
>16|TRBD2|TRBV9
CASSVEVGGLRNEQFF
>15|TRBD2|TRBV6-6
CASSSPGLASYEQYF
>16|TRBD1|TRBV14
CASSQYRTGGVQGQYF
>14|TRBD2|TRBV27
CASSTGLADNEQFF
>14|TRBD1|TRBV19
CASSPTGENTEAFF
>14|NA|TRBV30
CAWSMGLSSYEQYF
>13|TRBD1|TRBV6-5
CATRDSSNQPQHF
>16|NA|TRBV2
CASSGETEYSNQPQHF
>14|NA|TRBV6-5
CASTLRAGREGYTF
>16|NA|TRBV28
CASSSSGVGFNTEAFF
>19|TRBD1|TRBV7-9
CASSLAFLDLTGKEETQYF
>15|TRBD1|TRBV5-1
CASSSDRERLKTQYF
>14|NA|TRBV21-1
CASSKDKITDTQYF
>13|NA|TRBV19
CASSMWETNEQYF
>15|NA|TRBV4-1
CASSPSLAQLFEQYF
>14|NA|TRBV6-5
CASSSTGYNQPQHF
>14|TRBD2|TRBV29-1
CSVDRGRASDEQFF
>16|NA|TRBV5-1
CASSLTGPGSTDTQYF
>16|TRBD1|TRBV7-7
CASSPRAGGSYNEQFF
>12|NA|TRBV19
CASSIGVGEAFF
>15|TRBD2|TRBV2
CASTSLAGGPGEQYF
>16|TRBD2|TRBV4-1
CASSSQAGAGADTQYF
>16|NA|TRBV5-1
CASSLGNTGTQETQYF
>16|TRBD2|TRBV27
CASSPLTSGTQETQYF
>14|NA|TRBV9
CASSPRGFEAEAFF
>14|NA|TRBV30
CAWSPGAYSSPLHF